This record covers a single T cell receptor beta chain. This sample stems from a study of cytomegalovirus exposure and HLA in healthy donors. The PCR had 60 Vbeta and 13 Jbeta primers. Generated by immunoSEQ multiplex PCR, the TCRdb table keeps only in-frame clones and is missing some. Its clone listing holds fewer than 250,000 clones. The receptor comes from a woman aged 25-40 years in good health and CMV-seropositive. The sequenced material came from PBMCs.

CDR3 protein: CASSPGQGTTGELFF. CDR3 nucleotides: TGTGCCAGCAGCCCCGGGCAGGGGACCACCGGGGAGCTGTTTTTT. The rearrangement joins TRBV5-5 to TRBJ2-2, with D maybe TRBD1 (6 bases). V lost 4 bases and J lost 4, with 14 bases in between. Germline V gives CDR1 SGHKS, CDR2 YYEKEE (reference sequence). This CDR3 is 15 amino acids long.